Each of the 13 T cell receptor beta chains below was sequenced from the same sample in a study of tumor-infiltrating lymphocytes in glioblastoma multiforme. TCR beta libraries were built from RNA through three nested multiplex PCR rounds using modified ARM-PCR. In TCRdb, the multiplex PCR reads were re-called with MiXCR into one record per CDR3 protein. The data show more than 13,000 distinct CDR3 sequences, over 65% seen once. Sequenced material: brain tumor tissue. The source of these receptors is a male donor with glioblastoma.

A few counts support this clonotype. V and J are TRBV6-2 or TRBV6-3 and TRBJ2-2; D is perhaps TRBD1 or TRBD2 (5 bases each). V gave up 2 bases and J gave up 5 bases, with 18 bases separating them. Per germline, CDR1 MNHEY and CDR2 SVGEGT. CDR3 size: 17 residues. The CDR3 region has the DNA TGTGCCAGCAGTTACCCCCGGGGCAGCCTGACGACCGGGGAGCTGTTTTTT. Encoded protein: CASSYPRGSLTTGELFF.

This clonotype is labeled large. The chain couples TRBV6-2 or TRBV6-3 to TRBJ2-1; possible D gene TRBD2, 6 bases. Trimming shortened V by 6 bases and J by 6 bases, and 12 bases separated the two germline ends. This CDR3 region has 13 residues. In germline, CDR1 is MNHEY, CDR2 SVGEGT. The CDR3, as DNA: TGTGCCAGCAGACCCGGGGGAGTCAATGAGCAGTTCTTC. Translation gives CASRPGGVNEQFF.

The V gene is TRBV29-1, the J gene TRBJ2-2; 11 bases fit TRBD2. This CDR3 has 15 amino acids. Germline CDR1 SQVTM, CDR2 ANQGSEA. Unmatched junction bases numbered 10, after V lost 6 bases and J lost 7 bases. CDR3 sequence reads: CSVTGTSGFSGELFF. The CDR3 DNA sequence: TGCAGCGTGACCGGGACTAGCGGATTTAGCGGGGAGCTGTTTTTT.

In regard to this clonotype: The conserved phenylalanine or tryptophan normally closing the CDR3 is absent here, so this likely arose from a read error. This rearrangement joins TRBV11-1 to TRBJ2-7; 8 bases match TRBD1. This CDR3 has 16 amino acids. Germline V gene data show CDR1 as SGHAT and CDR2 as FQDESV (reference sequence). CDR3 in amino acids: CASSLARLDRGYEQYL. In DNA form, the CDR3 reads TGTGCAAGCAGCTTAGCGCGTCTCGACAGGGGATACGAGCAGTACCTC.

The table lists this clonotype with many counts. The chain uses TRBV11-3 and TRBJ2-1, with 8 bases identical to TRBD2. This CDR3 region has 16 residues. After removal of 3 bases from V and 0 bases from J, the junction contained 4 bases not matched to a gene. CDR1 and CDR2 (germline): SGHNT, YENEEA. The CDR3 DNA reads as TGTGCCAGCAGCTTGGGCGGGGGGACCTCCTACAATGAGCAGTTCTTC. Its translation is CASSLGGGTSYNEQFF. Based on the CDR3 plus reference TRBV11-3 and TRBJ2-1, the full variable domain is EAGVVQSPRYKIIEKKQPVAFWCNPISGHNTLYWYLQNLGQGPELLIRYENEEAVDDSQLPKDRFSAERLKGVDSTLKIQPAELGDSAVYLCASSLGGGTSYNEQFFGPGTRLTVL.

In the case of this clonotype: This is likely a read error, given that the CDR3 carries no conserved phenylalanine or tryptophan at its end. This CDR3 is CSVVLSGETQYV. The CDR3 DNA sequence: TGCAGCGTTGTTCTGTCCGGAGAGACCCAGTACGTC. The rearrangement joins TRBV29-1 to TRBJ2-5; D gene uncertain. This CDR3 has 12 residues. V lost 4 bases and J lost 4, with 10 bases in between. CDR1 SQVTM and CDR2 ANQGSEA come from the germline V gene.

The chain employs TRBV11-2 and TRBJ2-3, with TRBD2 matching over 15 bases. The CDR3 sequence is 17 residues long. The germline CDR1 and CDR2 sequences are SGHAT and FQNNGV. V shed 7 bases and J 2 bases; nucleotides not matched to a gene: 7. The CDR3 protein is CASNWTSGRANTDTQYF. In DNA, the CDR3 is TGTGCCAGCAATTGGACTAGCGGGAGGGCTAACACAGATACGCAGTATTTT. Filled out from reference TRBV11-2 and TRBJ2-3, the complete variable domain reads EAGVAQSPRYKIIEKRQSVAFWCNPISGHATLYWYQQILGQGPKLLIQFQNNGVVDDSQLPKDRFSAERLKGVDSTLKIQPAKLEDSAVYLCASNWTSGRANTDTQYFGPGTRLTVL.

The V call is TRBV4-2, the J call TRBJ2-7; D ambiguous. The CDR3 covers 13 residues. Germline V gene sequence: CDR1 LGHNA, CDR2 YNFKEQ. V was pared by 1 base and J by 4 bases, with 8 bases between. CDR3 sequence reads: CASSQVGPYEQYF. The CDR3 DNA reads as TGTGCCAGCAGCCAAGTCGGCCCTTACGAGCAGTACTTC.

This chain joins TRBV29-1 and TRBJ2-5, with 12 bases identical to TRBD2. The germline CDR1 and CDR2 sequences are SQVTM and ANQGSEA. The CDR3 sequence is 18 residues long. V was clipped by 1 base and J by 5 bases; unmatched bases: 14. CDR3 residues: CSVEGLAGERGSFETQYF. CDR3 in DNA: TGCAGCGTTGAAGGACTAGCGGGAGAAAGAGGGTCGTTTGAGACCCAGTACTTC.

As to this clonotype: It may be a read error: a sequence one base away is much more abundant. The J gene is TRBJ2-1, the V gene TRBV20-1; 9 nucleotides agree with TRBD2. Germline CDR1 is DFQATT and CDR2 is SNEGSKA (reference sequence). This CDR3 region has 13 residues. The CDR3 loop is CRARDPSGAEQFF. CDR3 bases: TGCAGGGCTAGAGATCCTAGCGGGGCCGAGCAGTTCTTC.

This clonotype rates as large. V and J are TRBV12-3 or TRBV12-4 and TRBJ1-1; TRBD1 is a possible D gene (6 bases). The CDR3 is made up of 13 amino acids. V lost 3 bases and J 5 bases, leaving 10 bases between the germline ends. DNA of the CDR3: TGTGCCAGCAGTTTGAGCAGGGGAACTGAAGCTTTCTTT. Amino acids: CASSLSRGTEAFF.

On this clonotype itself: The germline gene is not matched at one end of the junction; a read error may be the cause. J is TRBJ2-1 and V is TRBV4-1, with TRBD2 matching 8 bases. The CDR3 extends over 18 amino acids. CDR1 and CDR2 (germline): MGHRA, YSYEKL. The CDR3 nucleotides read TGCTCCAGCAGCCAAGAACCCGGAGTAGCGGGAAGGCTCGATGAGCAGTTCTTC. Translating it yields CSSSQEPGVAGRLDEQFF.

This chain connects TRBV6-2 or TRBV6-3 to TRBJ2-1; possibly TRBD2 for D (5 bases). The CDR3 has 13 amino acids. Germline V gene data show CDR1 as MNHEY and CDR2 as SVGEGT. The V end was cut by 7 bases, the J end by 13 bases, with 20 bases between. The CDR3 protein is CASISGLTMSQFF. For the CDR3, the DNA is TGTGCCAGCATCTCCGGACTGACAATGAGTCAGTTCTTC.